These 3 T cell receptor beta chains were sequenced from one sample in a study of T cell repertoires in cytomegalovirus infection. These receptors have no identified antigens. One entry per CDR3 protein results from TCRdb running MiXCR on the reads. The repertoire holds tens of thousands of distinct CDR3 sequences, with 25% to 30% as singletons. Specimen: CD8+ T cells from cultured PBMCs, collected from culture after CMV antigen stimulation. Receptors originate from a human donor in good health (CMV status not recorded). Some clones in this sample may be carry-over from other donors' samples.

There are many counts of this clonotype. The V and J genes are TRBV7-9 and TRBJ1-1; possibly TRBD1 for D (6 bases). CDR1 and CDR2 from the germline V gene are SEHNR and FQNEAQ (reference sequence). The length of the CDR3 is 12 residues. Trimming stripped 4 bases from V and 8 bases from J, with 11 bases between. The CDR3: CASSSSTGEAFF. DNA for the CDR3: TGTGCCAGCAGCTCGAGTACAGGGGAAGCTTTCTTT.

In this sample, this clonotype turned up a few times. This chain connects TRBV10-1 to TRBJ2-7, with 10 bases matching TRBD1. The J segment lost 5 bases and the V segment lost 4 bases, leaving 5 bases of the junction unmatched. The CDR3 is 14 amino acids. Per the germline V gene, CDR1 is WNHNN and CDR2 is SYGVQD (reference sequence). Written as DNA, the CDR3 is TGCGCCAGCAGTGCCGGGACAGGGGACGACGAGCAGTACTTC. Translated, it gives CASSAGTGDDEQYF.

Many counts were recorded for this clonotype. This chain uses TRBV9 with TRBJ2-1; the D is unclear. Germline CDR1 SGDLS, CDR2 YYNGEE. CDR3 length: 11 amino acids. V lost 3 bases and J 9 bases, leaving 7 bases between the germline ends. The CDR3 nucleotides read TGTGCCAGCAGCGGAGCTAGTGAGCAGTTCTTC. As protein: CASSGASEQFF.